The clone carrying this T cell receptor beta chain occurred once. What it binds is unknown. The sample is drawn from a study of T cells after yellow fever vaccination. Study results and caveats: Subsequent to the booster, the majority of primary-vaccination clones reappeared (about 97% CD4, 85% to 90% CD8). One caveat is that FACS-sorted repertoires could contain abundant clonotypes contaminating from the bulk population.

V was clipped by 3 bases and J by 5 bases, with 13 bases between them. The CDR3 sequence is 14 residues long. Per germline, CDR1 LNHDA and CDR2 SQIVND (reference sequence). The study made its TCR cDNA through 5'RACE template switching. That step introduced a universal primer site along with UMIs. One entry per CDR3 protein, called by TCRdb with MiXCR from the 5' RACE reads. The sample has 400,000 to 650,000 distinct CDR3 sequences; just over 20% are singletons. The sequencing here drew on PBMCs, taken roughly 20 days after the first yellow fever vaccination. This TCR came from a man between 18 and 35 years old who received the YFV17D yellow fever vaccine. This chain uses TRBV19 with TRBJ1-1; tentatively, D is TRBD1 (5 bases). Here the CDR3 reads CASSIHGGGTEAFF. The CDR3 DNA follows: TGTGCCAGTAGTATCCACGGGGGTGGGACTGAAGCTTTCTTT.